This TCR beta chain was identified during a study of blood T cell repertoires in COVID-19. Study-level information: The study drew acute and convalescent COVID-19 samples from the United States, Italy and Spain.

All enrollees were roughly 18 to 95 years old and from fewer than 25 US areas. Cohort placement rested on clinical history that participants reported themselves. Original data processing: From reference gene primer amplification, estimates of nucleated cell counts were derived. The table came from immunoSEQ multiplex PCR; TCRdb's copy has only in-frame clones and leaves some out. The V and J calls and clone size come from that table; D and trimming were worked out from the DNA. The sample has approximately 280,000 clones, 86% seen once. This clonotype was sampled from a woman under 30 who had recovered from COVID-19. Sequenced material: PBMCs or T cells enriched from blood (not recorded which).

Here the CDR3 reads CASSFDRAIGEKLFF. As DNA, the CDR3 is TGTGCCAGCAGCTTCGACAGGGCGATAGGGGAAAAACTGTTTTTT. The V call is TRBV7-9, the J call TRBJ1-4, with 7 nucleotides matching TRBD1. After removal of 3 bases from V and 8 bases from J, the junction contained 9 bases not matched to a gene. CDR1 is SEHNR and CDR2 is FQNEAQ in the germline V gene (reference sequence). The CDR3 runs to 15 residues.